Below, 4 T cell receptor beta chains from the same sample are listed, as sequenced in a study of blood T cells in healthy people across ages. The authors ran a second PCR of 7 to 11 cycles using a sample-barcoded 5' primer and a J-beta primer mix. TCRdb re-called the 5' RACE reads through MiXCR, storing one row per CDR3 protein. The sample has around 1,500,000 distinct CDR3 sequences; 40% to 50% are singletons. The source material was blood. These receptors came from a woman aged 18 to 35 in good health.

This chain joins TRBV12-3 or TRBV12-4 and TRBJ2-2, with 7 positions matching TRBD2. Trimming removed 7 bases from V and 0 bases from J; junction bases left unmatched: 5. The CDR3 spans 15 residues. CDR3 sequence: CASTSGLTNTGELFF. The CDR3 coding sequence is TGTGCCAGCACTTCGGGACTAACGAACACCGGGGAGCTGTTTTTT.

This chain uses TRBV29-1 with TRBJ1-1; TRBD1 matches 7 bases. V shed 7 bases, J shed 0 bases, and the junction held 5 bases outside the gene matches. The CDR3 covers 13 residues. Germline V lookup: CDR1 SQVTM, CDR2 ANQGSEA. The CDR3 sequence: CSAEGAMNTEAFF. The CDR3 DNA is TGCAGCGCAGAGGGGGCTATGAACACTGAAGCTTTCTTT. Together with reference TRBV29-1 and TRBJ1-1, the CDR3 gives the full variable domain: SAVISQKPSRDICQRGTSLTIQCQVDSQVTMMFWYRQQPGQSLTLIATANQGSEATYESGFVIDKFPISRPNLTFSTLTVSNMSPEDSSIYLCSAEGAMNTEAFFGQGTRLTVV.

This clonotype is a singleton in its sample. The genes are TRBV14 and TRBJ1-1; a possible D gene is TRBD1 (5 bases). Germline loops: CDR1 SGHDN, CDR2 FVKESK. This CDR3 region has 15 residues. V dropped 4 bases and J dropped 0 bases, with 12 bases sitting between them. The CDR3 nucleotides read TGTGCCAGCAGCCCTTGGGGGACTATGAACACTGAAGCTTTCTTT. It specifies CASSPWGTMNTEAFF.

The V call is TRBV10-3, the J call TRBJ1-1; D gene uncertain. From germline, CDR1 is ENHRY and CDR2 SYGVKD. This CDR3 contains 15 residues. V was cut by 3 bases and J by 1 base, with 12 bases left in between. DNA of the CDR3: TGTGCCATCAGTGACGCGAATTCAAGGAACACTGAAGCTTTCTTT. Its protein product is CAISDANSRNTEAFF.